These T cell receptor beta chains were read from a single sample in a study of blood T cell repertoires in COVID-19. Data came from immunoSEQ multiplex PCR; TCRdb stores just in-frame clones and leaves some out. This table holds 200,000 to 250,000 clones, 83% found once. The material sequenced was peripheral blood. All receptors derive from a woman younger than 45 with COVID-19, enrolled during active disease. Each CDR3 is given with its conserved first and last residue. A D gene is named only where the DNA matches it firmly. Part of the rows lack a size; the others show once, few, many or a class for expanded clones.

d_gene	abundance	v_gene	j_gene	len	CDR3nt	CDR3aa
NA	NA	TRBV15	TRBJ1-3	17	TGTGCCACCAGCAGGGACACCCAGGGGTTCTCTGGAAACACCATATATTTT	CATSRDTQGFSGNTIYF
NA	NA	TRBV18	TRBJ2-3	13	TGTGCCAGCCACCAGTCCCATACAGATACGCAGTATTTT	CASHQSHTDTQYF
NA	NA	TRBV6-6	TRBJ2-7	12	TGTGCCAGCAGTGAGACAGGCCGCGAGCAGTACTTC	CASSETGREQYF
NA	NA	TRBV6-5	TRBJ2-1	15	TGTGCCAGCAGTCCGACGAGCGGGCTTCACAATGAGCAGTTCTTC	CASSPTSGLHNEQFF
NA	NA	TRBV5-4	TRBJ1-1	15	TGTGCCAGCAGCCCAGCATTTCTCCGGGACACTGAAGCTTTCTTT	CASSPAFLRDTEAFF
TRBD1	NA	TRBV5-1	TRBJ2-3	17	TGCGCCAGCAGCTTGGTCGGACAGGGAGTACCTACAGATACGCAGTATTTT	CASSLVGQGVPTDTQYF
NA	NA	TRBV7-8	TRBJ2-7	15	TGTGCCAGCAGCCCCGGGGAGGGGGGGGTAAACGAGCAGTACTTC	CASSPGEGGVNEQYF
NA	NA	TRBV6-2/TRBV6-3	TRBJ2-7	14	TGTGCCAGCAGTTACTCGGCGGACTCCTACGAGCAGTACTTC	CASSYSADSYEQYF
NA	once	TRBV6-5	TRBJ1-2	15	TGTGCCAGCAGTCGACACGGGGAGGGTTTCTATGGCTACACCTTC	CASSRHGEGFYGYTF
NA	NA	TRBV7-2	TRBJ2-7	13	TGTGCCAGCAGCAGGGGGGGAGTATACGAGCAGTACTTC	CASSRGGVYEQYF
TRBD2	NA	TRBV7-3	TRBJ2-1	17	TGTGCCAGCAGCACTGGGACTAGCGGGCCCCCCTACAATGAGCAGTTCTTC	CASSTGTSGPPYNEQFF
TRBD2	NA	TRBV4-3	TRBJ2-1	17	TGCGCCAGCAGCCAAGAAGGGGCTAGCGGGAGGGGGGATGAGCAGTTCTTC	CASSQEGASGRGDEQFF
TRBD1	NA	TRBV3-1/TRBV3-2	TRBJ1-6	15	TGTGCCAGCAGCCAAAACAGGGGGAGTGGCTCACCCCTCCACTTT	CASSQNRGSGSPLHF
NA	few	TRBV19	TRBJ2-2	16	TGTGCCAGTAGGAGTCCAACAGTCGCGAACACCGGGGAGCTGTTTTTT	CASRSPTVANTGELFF
NA	NA	TRBV28	TRBJ1-5	16	TGTGCCAGCAGTTTCCTCCTTGGACAGCTCAATCAGCCCCAGCATTTT	CASSFLLGQLNQPQHF
NA	NA	TRBV5-4	TRBJ2-3	11	TGTGCCAGCAGCTTGGCTAATACGCAGTATTTT	CASSLANTQYF
NA	NA	TRBV5-1	TRBJ2-1	14	TGCGCCAGCAGCTTACTCAACAGGGACAATGAGCAGTTCTTC	CASSLLNRDNEQFF
NA	once	TRBV7-2	TRBJ1-5	15	TGTGCCAGCAGCGCCGACAGGTACGGCAATCAGCCCCAGCATTTT	CASSADRYGNQPQHF
NA	NA	TRBV9	TRBJ2-2	15	TGTGCCAGCAGCTCCAGTCGCAGGGGCACCGGGGAGCTGTTTTTT	CASSSSRRGTGELFF
NA	NA	TRBV5-1	TRBJ2-1	16	TGCGCCAGCAGCCTTCTTGGGGGCCGCGGCTACAATGAGCAGTTCTTC	CASSLLGGRGYNEQFF
NA	NA	TRBV9	TRBJ2-7	14	TGTGCCAGCAGCGTAGGTCCCCCGCAGTACGAGCAGTACTTC	CASSVGPPQYEQYF
TRBD2	NA	TRBV5-1	TRBJ2-7	16	TGCGCCAGCAGCTTGGGAGGCGGGGGAGATCCCTACGAGCAGTACTTC	CASSLGGGGDPYEQYF
TRBD1	NA	TRBV5-1	TRBJ2-7	16	TGCGCCAGCAGCTTGGAGGGACAGGGAAGCTCCTACGAGCAGTACTTC	CASSLEGQGSSYEQYF
NA	NA	TRBV7-9	TRBJ1-1	14	TGTGCCAGCAGCAAGCGGGACATCGGACCAGCGGCTTTCTTT	CASSKRDIGPAAFF
TRBD1	few	TRBV28	TRBJ1-4	14	TGTGCCAGCAGTTTATCAGGGGGCGATGAAAAACTGTTTTTT	CASSLSGGDEKLFF
NA	NA	TRBV2	TRBJ2-7	11	TGTGCCAGCAGGGAGACCTACGAGCAGTACTTC	CASRETYEQYF
NA	NA	TRBV4-1	TRBJ2-5	14	TGCGCCAGCACCTCCGGGACTCTCCAAGAGACCCAGTACTTC	CASTSGTLQETQYF
NA	NA	TRBV2	TRBJ1-6	13	TGTGCCAGCAGGGCGGGGGGAAATTCACCCCTCCACTTT	CASRAGGNSPLHF
NA	NA	TRBV27	TRBJ1-2	16	TGTGCCAGCAGTTTATCGTATGCGCAGGGAATTTATGGCTACACCTTC	CASSLSYAQGIYGYTF
NA	few	TRBV7-2	TRBJ2-7	15	TGTGCCAGCAGCCGGAGGGTTAGTGGGTCCTACGAGCAGTACTTC	CASSRRVSGSYEQYF
TRBD1	NA	TRBV5-6	TRBJ1-6	15	TGTGCCAGCAGCCCGAGGACAGGGTGGCATTCACCCCTCCACTTT	CASSPRTGWHSPLHF
TRBD1	NA	TRBV4-2	TRBJ2-7	15	TGTGCCAGCAGCCAAGATAGGACAGGTACCTACGAGCAGTACTTC	CASSQDRTGTYEQYF
TRBD1	NA	TRBV7-9	TRBJ2-7	11	TGTGCCAGCAGCTACGGGACAGGGCTGTACTTC	CASSYGTGLYF
NA	NA	TRBV4-1	TRBJ1-3	15	TGCGCCAGCAGCCAGGGACTGATCTCTGGAAACACCATATATTTT	CASSQGLISGNTIYF
NA	NA	TRBV6-1	TRBJ1-5	15	TGTGCCAGCAGTGAAGCGCGGGACCGCAATCAGCCCCAGCATTTT	CASSEARDRNQPQHF